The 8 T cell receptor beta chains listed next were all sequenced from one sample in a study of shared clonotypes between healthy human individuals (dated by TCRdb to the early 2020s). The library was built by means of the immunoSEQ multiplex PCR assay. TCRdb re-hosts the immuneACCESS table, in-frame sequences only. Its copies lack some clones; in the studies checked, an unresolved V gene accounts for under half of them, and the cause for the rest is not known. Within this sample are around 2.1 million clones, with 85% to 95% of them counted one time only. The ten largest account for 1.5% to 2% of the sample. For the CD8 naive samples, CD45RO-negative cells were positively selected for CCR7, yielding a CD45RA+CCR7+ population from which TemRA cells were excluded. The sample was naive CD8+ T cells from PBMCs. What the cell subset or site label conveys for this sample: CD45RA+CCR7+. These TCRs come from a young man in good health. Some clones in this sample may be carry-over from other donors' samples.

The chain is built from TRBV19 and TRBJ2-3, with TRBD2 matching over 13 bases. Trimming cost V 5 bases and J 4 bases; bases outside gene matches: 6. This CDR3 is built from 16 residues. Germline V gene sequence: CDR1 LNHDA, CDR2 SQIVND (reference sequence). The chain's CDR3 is CASSLRTSGSADTQYF. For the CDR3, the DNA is TGTGCCAGTAGTCTTCGGACTAGCGGGAGTGCAGATACGCAGTATTTT.

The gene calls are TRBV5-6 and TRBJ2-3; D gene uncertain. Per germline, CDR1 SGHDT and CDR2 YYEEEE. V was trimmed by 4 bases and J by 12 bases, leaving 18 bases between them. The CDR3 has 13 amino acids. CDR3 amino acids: CASSPQSTVHQYF. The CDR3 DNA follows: TGTGCCAGCAGCCCCCAGTCCACAGTCCATCAGTATTTT.

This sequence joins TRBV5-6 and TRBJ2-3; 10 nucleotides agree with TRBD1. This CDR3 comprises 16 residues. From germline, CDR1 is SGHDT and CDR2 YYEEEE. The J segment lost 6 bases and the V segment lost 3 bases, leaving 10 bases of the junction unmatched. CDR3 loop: CASSSTGTGELDTQYF. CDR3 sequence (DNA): TGTGCCAGCAGCTCCACCGGGACAGGGGAATTGGATACGCAGTATTTT.

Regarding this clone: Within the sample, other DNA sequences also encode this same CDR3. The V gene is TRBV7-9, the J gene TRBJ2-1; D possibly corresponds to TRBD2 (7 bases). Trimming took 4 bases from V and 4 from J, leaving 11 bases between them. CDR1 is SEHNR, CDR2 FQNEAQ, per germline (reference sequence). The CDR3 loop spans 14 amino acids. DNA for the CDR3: TGTGCCAGCAGCTGGGGGGGCGGATACAATGAGCAGTTCTTC. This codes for CASSWGGGYNEQFF.

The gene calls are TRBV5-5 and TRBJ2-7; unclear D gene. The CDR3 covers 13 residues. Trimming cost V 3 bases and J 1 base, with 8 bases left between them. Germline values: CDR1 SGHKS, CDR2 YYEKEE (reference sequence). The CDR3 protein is CASSSGPSYEQYF. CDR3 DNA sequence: TGTGCCAGCAGCTCTGGCCCGTCCTACGAGCAGTACTTC. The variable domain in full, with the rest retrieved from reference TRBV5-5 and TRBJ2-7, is DAGVTQSPTHLIKTRGQQVTLRCSPISGHKSVSWYQQVLGQGPQFIFQYYEKEERGRGNFPDRFSARQFPNYSSELNVNALLLGDSALYLCASSSGPSYEQYFGPGTRLTVT.

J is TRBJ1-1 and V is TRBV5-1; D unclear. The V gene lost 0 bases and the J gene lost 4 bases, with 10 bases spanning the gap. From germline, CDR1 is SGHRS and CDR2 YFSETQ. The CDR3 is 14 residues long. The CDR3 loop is CASSLELLGTEAFF. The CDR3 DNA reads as TGCGCCAGCAGCTTGGAATTATTGGGCACTGAAGCTTTCTTT.

CDR3 nucleotide sequence: TGTGCCACCAGCACCAGGACCGGGGGGGGCGCACCCTACGAGCAGTACTTC. Protein: CATSTRTGGGAPYEQYF. This sequence joins TRBV15 and TRBJ2-7; 8 bases map to TRBD2. V gave up 4 bases and J gave up 2 bases; unmatched junction bases: 13. CDR3 size: 17 residues. CDR1 is LNHNV, CDR2 YYDKDF, per germline (reference sequence).

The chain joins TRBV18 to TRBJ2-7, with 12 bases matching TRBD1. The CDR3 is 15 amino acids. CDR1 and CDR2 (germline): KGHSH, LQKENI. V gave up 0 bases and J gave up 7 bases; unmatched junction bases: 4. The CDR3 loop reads CASSPPGQGAWEQYF. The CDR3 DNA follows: TGTGCCAGCTCACCACCGGGACAGGGGGCTTGGGAGCAGTACTTC.